These 29 T cell receptor beta chains share one sample of origin, sequenced in a study of PD-1 blockade in classical Hodgkin lymphoma. Sequencing used immunoSEQ multiplex PCR; TCRdb keeps in-frame clones, though not all of them. Counted here are over 15,000 clones, about 68% occurring once; the ten biggest clones make up more than 2%. Time point meaning: cycle 4 day 1 (C4D1), after 6 weeks of nivolumab. No patient escaped relapse after autologous stem cell transplantation, and brentuximab vedotin exposure varied. Out of thawed PBMCs, magnetic negative selection purified CD4+ T cells. Sequencing used CD4+ T cells from blood, obtained before the fourth cycle of nivolumab. Receptors originate from a human donor with classical Hodgkin lymphoma.

The genes are TRBV10-3 and TRBJ2-5, with a weak D call TRBD1 (7 bases). From germline, CDR1 is ENHRY and CDR2 SYGVKD. The CDR3 runs 15 residues. The germline V and J ends were trimmed by 0 bases and 5 bases, with 13 bases remaining between them. CDR3 loop: CAISESLTGRETQYF. CDR3 nucleotide sequence: TGTGCCATCAGTGAGTCGCTGACAGGGAGGGAGACCCAGTACTTC.

The rearrangement joins TRBV20-1 to TRBJ2-7, with D uncertain. This CDR3 has 11 residues. The ends were cut back, 3 bases at V and 3 bases at J, with 6 bases in the middle. Germline lookup yields CDR1 DFQATT and CDR2 SNEGSKA (reference sequence). CDR3 coding DNA: TGCAGTGCTAGCTTCGACTACGAGCAGTACGTC. The encoded protein is CSASFDYEQYV.

The J gene is TRBJ2-4, the V gene TRBV19; 10 nucleotides match TRBD1. Trimming cost V 3 bases and J 6 bases; bases outside gene matches: 5. Germline values: CDR1 LNHDA, CDR2 SQIVND (reference sequence). This CDR3 is built from 15 residues. The CDR3 protein is CASSIGTGAGNIQYF. CDR3 sequence (DNA): TGTGCCAGTAGTATCGGGACAGGGGCCGGAAACATTCAGTACTTC.

The chain carries TRBV5-1 and TRBJ2-1; 8 bases map to TRBD1. CDR1 SGHRS and CDR2 YFSETQ come from the germline V gene. The CDR3 has 13 residues. The J segment lost 6 bases and the V segment lost 2 bases, leaving 1 base of the junction unmatched. CDR3 sequence: CASSFGTGNEQFF. The DNA for the CDR3 is TGCGCCAGCAGCTTTGGGACAGGCAATGAGCAGTTCTTC.

The chain has TRBV30 and TRBJ1-1, with D unclear. With 2 bases removed from V and 6 bases from J, the gap between germline ends came to 7 bases. The CDR3 is 11 amino acids. Germline V CDR1 and CDR2: GTSNPN, SVGIG (reference sequence). The CDR3 region has the DNA TGTGCCTGGAGTAGGGCCGCTGAAGCTTTCTTT. This encodes CAWSRAAEAFF. Drawing the rest from reference TRBV30 and TRBJ1-1, the complete variable domain is SQTIHQWPATLVQPVGSPLSLECTVEGTSNPNLYWYRQAAGRGLQLLFYSVGIGQISSEVPQNLSASRPQDRQFILSSKKLLLSDSGFYLCAWSRAAEAFFGQGTRLTVV.

This clone came up a few times. The V gene is TRBV28, the J gene TRBJ1-2; no firm D call. The germline V and J ends were trimmed by 6 bases and 1 base, with 6 bases remaining between them. CDR1 is MDHEN, CDR2 SYDVKM, per germline. The CDR3 runs to 12 residues. The CDR3 nucleotides are TGTGCCAGCAGACCTGATAACTATGGCTACACCTTC. Protein: CASRPDNYGYTF.

The rearrangement links TRBV7-2 to TRBJ2-5, with D unclear. The CDR3 sequence is 12 residues long. The V and J ends lost 4 bases and 5 bases respectively, with 8 bases between them. CDR1 is SGHTA and CDR2 is FQGNSA in the germline V gene. CDR3 protein: CASSSYAETQYF. CDR3 coding DNA: TGTGCCAGCAGCTCATACGCTGAGACCCAGTACTTC.

This clone was detected once. V usage is TRBV2 and J usage is TRBJ1-2; 8 bases match TRBD1. CDR1 is SNHLY, CDR2 FYNNEI, per germline. J was trimmed by 3 bases and V by 5 bases; bases with no gene match: 5. The CDR3 covers 14 residues. The DNA of the CDR3 is TGTGCCAGCAGTACCAACAGGGGGGACTATGGCTACACCTTC. Translation gives CASSTNRGDYGYTF.

The chain recombines TRBV7-2 with TRBJ2-5; 9 bases match TRBD2. V was clipped by 1 base and J by 5 bases; unmatched bases: 2. The CDR3 sequence is 14 residues long. Per the germline V gene, CDR1 is SGHTA and CDR2 is FQGNSA. DNA of the CDR3: TGTGCCAGCAGCTTAGGGACTAGCGCGGAGACCCAGTACTTC. As protein: CASSLGTSAETQYF.

This clone was seen once. J is TRBJ2-1 and V is TRBV14, with TRBD1 matching over 7 bases. The CDR3 sequence is 15 residues long. V lost 3 bases, J lost 7 bases, and 9 bases stayed unmatched. Germline values: CDR1 SGHDN, CDR2 FVKESK. The chain's CDR3 is CASSQRFQGVNEQFF. DNA for the CDR3: TGTGCCAGCAGCCAGAGATTCCAGGGGGTAAATGAGCAGTTCTTC.

Written as DNA, the CDR3 is TGTGCCAGCAGCTCTTACAGGACTAGCGGGACATCCTACGAGCAGTACTTC. Protein: CASSSYRTSGTSYEQYF. V gene TRBV5-6 combines with J gene TRBJ2-7; 12 bases are a match to TRBD2. From germline, CDR1 is SGHDT and CDR2 YYEEEE. The CDR3 runs to 17 residues. V dropped 3 bases and J dropped 1; count of bases not matched to a gene: 8.

This clone turned up a few times. The chain couples TRBV14 to TRBJ1-6; 7 bases agree with TRBD1. The V gene end was trimmed by 1 base and the J gene end by 7 bases; junction bases not matched to a gene: 1. The CDR3 runs 14 residues. Germline V gene sequence: CDR1 SGHDN, CDR2 FVKESK. The CDR3 DNA reads TGTGCCAGCAGCCAAGCCAGGGGGAATTCACCCCTCCACTTT. Translating it yields CASSQARGNSPLHF.

Of note for this clone: Because the CDR3's place on the DNA is in doubt, the DNA is left out and the CDR3 is given as listed by TCRdb. Other DNA sequences in this specimen translate into the identical CDR3. The chain has TRBV19 and TRBJ2-2. The CDR3 contains 16 residues when both ends are counted. Germline CDR1 LNHDA, CDR2 SQIVND (reference sequence). The CDR3 reads CASSADFGSGAGELFF.

This chain connects TRBV27 to TRBJ2-1; D gene ambiguous. Germline-derived CDR1 and CDR2 are MNHEY and SMNVEV (reference sequence). This CDR3 is 16 amino acids long. V dropped 6 bases and J dropped 0 bases, with 15 bases sitting between them. CDR3 amino acids: CASRLYARSSYNEQFF. CDR3 in DNA: TGTGCCAGCAGACTATACGCCCGTAGCTCCTACAATGAGCAGTTCTTC.

The J gene is TRBJ2-1, the V gene TRBV7-8; D gene ambiguous. This CDR3 is 15 amino acids long. Trimming removed 8 bases at V and 2 bases at J, with 16 bases between. Germline V gene sequence: CDR1 SGHVS, CDR2 FQNEAQ. CDR3 sequence (DNA): TGTGCCAGCGTACCCCGGGCGGTCCCCTACAATGAGCAGTTCTTC. It specifies CASVPRAVPYNEQFF.

This clone was detected once. The rearrangement uses TRBV10-3 and TRBJ2-1; 11 bases are shared with TRBD2. CDR3 size: 14 residues. Looked up from germline, CDR1 is ENHRY and CDR2 is SYGVKD. With 6 bases clipped from V and 5 bases from J, the junction kept 3 bases outside the gene matches. In DNA form, the CDR3 reads TGTGCCATCAGCCCTAGCGGGGGGAACAATGAGCAGTTCTTC. Amino acids: CAISPSGGNNEQFF.

The J gene is TRBJ1-1, the V gene TRBV9; perhaps TRBD1 as D (6 bases). The CDR3 loop spans 14 amino acids. Trimming took off 0 bases at V and 4 bases at J, with 10 bases between the two ends. Germline V gives CDR1 SGDLS, CDR2 YYNGEE. CDR3 loop: CASSVVPRGTEAFF. As DNA, the CDR3 is TGTGCCAGCAGCGTAGTCCCCAGGGGCACTGAAGCTTTCTTT.

The V gene is TRBV4-1, the J gene TRBJ1-1; 7 bases are a match to TRBD1. Germline lookup yields CDR1 MGHRA and CDR2 YSYEKL. The V segment lost 3 bases and the J segment 0 bases; nucleotides outside the gene matches: 7. This CDR3 spans 16 amino acids. Written as DNA, the CDR3 is TGCGCCAGCAGCCACTCAGGGGGAAGGATGAACACTGAAGCTTTCTTT. Amino acid sequence: CASSHSGGRMNTEAFF.

J is TRBJ2-7 and V is TRBV18, with D maybe TRBD2 (5 bases). This CDR3 spans 13 amino acids. In germline, CDR1 is KGHSH, CDR2 LQKENI. V lost 3 bases, J lost 3 bases, and 9 bases lay in between. DNA of the CDR3: TGTGCCAGCTCACCGCGGAGGAACTACGAGCAGTACTTC. The encoded protein is CASSPRRNYEQYF.

This clone was observed once. This rearrangement joins TRBV6-5 to TRBJ1-5; D not resolved. Germline assignment: CDR1 MNHEY and CDR2 SVGAGI. This CDR3 comprises 13 residues. V was pared by 0 bases and J by 7 bases, with 7 bases between. For the CDR3, the DNA is TGTGCCAGCAGTTACTCATCGGAACAGCCCCAGCATTTT. This sequence encodes CASSYSSEQPQHF.

The chain links TRBV30 to TRBJ2-1; no clear D. Germline CDR1 GTSNPN, CDR2 SVGIG (reference sequence). CDR3 length equals 14 residues. Trimming shortened V by 4 bases and J by 0 bases, and 10 bases separated the two germline ends. In DNA form, the CDR3 reads TGTGCCTGGACCCCCCTGAGCTCCTACAATGAGCAGTTCTTC. It codes for CAWTPLSSYNEQFF.

The rearrangement joins TRBV19 to TRBJ1-1; 7 nucleotides match TRBD1. The trim removed 7 bases at V and 6 bases at J, leaving 14 bases unmatched. This CDR3 spans 15 amino acids. The germline gives CDR1 LNHDA, CDR2 SQIVND (reference sequence). CDR3 bases: TGTGCCAGTAAACCCTCCGGACGACAGGGCCCTGAAGCTTTCTTT. The encoded protein is CASKPSGRQGPEAFF.

The chain has TRBV25-1 and TRBJ2-1; D is possibly TRBD1 or TRBD2 (6 bases each). The CDR3 sequence is 16 residues long. From germline, CDR1 is MGHDK and CDR2 SYGVNS. V lost 3 bases and J lost 4, with 16 bases in between. CDR3 residues: CASSDSSRGPYNEQFF. CDR3 DNA: TGTGCCAGCAGTGACTCTTCCCGGGGGCCATACAATGAGCAGTTCTTC.

V is TRBV19 and J is TRBJ2-1; 11 nucleotides match TRBD2. The CDR3 is made up of 16 amino acids. After removal of 3 bases from V and 6 bases from J, the junction contained 7 bases not matched to a gene. The germline V gene has CDR1 LNHDA and CDR2 SQIVND (reference sequence). CDR3 region: CASSILAGGRTNEQFF. DNA for the CDR3: TGTGCCAGTAGTATCTTAGCGGGGGGGAGGACCAATGAGCAGTTCTTC.

The J gene is TRBJ1-3, the V gene TRBV5-5; weak D call: TRBD1 (5 bases). The CDR3 has 12 residues. The V gene lost 4 bases and the J gene lost 8 bases, with 10 bases spanning the gap. CDR1 is SGHKS, CDR2 YYEKEE, per germline (reference sequence). The CDR3 coding sequence is TGTGCCAGCAGCCCGGCGGGGGACACCATATATTTT. Protein sequence: CASSPAGDTIYF.

This clone was detected once. J is TRBJ1-1 and V is TRBV28, with 7 positions matching TRBD1. The CDR3 runs 16 residues. The germline V gene encodes CDR1 MDHEN and CDR2 SYDVKM. Unmatched junction bases numbered 7, after V lost 0 bases and J lost 3 bases. DNA of the CDR3: TGTGCCAGCAGTTTATGGTCCGAGGGGGCACACACTGAAGCTTTCTTT. Translation: CASSLWSEGAHTEAFF.

The chain is built from TRBV7-2 and TRBJ2-1; 13 nucleotides agree with TRBD2. V shed 4 bases, J shed 1 base, and the junction held 7 bases outside the gene matches. The CDR3 runs 18 residues. Germline V CDR1 and CDR2: SGHTA, FQGNSA. This chain's CDR3 is CASSSWTSGGRSYNEQFF. The CDR3 DNA follows: TGTGCCAGCAGCTCGTGGACTAGCGGGGGCCGGTCCTACAATGAGCAGTTCTTC.

The rearrangement links TRBV6-5 to TRBJ2-3; D not resolved. The CDR3 consists of 14 residues. The germline V gene has CDR1 MNHEY and CDR2 SVGAGI. The V end was cut by 5 bases, the J end by 0 bases, with 9 bases between. CDR3 loop: CASSPVFSTDTQYF. The DNA for the CDR3 is TGTGCCAGCAGTCCCGTATTTAGCACAGATACGCAGTATTTT.

The gene calls are TRBV10-3 and TRBJ1-5, with 9 bases that match TRBD1. From germline, CDR1 is ENHRY and CDR2 SYGVKD. There are 14 residues in the CDR3. V dropped 5 bases and J dropped 6; count of bases not matched to a gene: 5. CDR3 nucleotides: TGTGCCATCAGTAAACAGGGGGCTGGTCAGCCCCAGCATTTT. Its protein is CAISKQGAGQPQHF.